Listed below are T cell receptor beta chains from one sample, sequenced in a study of T cells expressing NK-cell markers. TCRdb reprocessed the 5' RACE reads and reports one entry per CDR3 protein, with no DNA. The table lists 350,000 to 400,000 distinct CDR3 sequences, with about 11% in the top ten. The sequenced material came from blood T cells: a sorted CD56 or NKG2C T cell subset, CD4+ or CD8+ T cells, or bulk PBMC T cells (not recorded which). Receptor source: a woman aged 45-65 years in good health. CDR3s include the opening cysteine and the closing phenylalanine or tryptophan.

V gene	J gene	CDR3 protein
TRBV29-1	TRBJ2-1	CSVTGRDREKSYNEQFF
TRBV12-3/TRBV12-4	TRBJ2-5	CASSPGPRVETQYF
TRBV12-3/TRBV12-4	TRBJ1-1	CASSLSGLTEAFF
TRBV12-3/TRBV12-4	TRBJ2-5	CASSKRQGSLQETQYF
TRBV28	TRBJ2-3	CASSYDTTDTQYF
TRBV7-2	TRBJ2-1	CASSPRGDRYSKQFF
TRBV20-1	TRBJ1-1	CSARVPGTSNTEAFF
TRBV2	TRBJ2-7	CASIGDNYHEQYF
TRBV20-1	TRBJ2-1	CSVSGNPHEQFF
TRBV12-3/TRBV12-4	TRBJ2-3	CASSSRWRLSETTDTQYF
TRBV11-2	TRBJ2-1	CASSLGDRELGQFF
TRBV5-1	TRBJ2-1	CASSFSLWPGTSRDEQFF
TRBV29-1	TRBJ1-2	CALRTTTHYGYTF
TRBV24-1	TRBJ2-2	CATSDPGTTTGELFF
TRBV12-3/TRBV12-4	TRBJ1-1	CASRRRDREDPMNTEAFF
TRBV28	TRBJ2-1	CASSAWGLQFF
TRBV18	TRBJ2-5	CASSPGAPLEETQYF
TRBV3-1	TRBJ1-2	CASSQDLTAANYGYTF
TRBV12-3/TRBV12-4	TRBJ2-1	CATSRDPNDYNEQFF
TRBV20-1	TRBJ2-7	CSARAAQPFGRTLSYEQYF
TRBV7-3	TRBJ1-1	CASSQDNTEAFF
TRBV15	TRBJ2-4	CATSRDDLNVQYF
TRBV6-1	TRBJ2-7	CASSDSGTSPTEQYF
TRBV5-1	TRBJ2-7	CASSSEIGLYEQYF
TRBV6-6	TRBJ2-5	CASSYGRGRETQYF
TRBV20-1	TRBJ2-1	CSAPQVYPPNEEQFF
TRBV5-1	TRBJ2-3	CASSTGLAASTDTQYF
TRBV29-1	TRBJ2-1	CSTPGLRNNEQFF
TRBV5-1	TRBJ2-1	CASSLQQGTRGEQFF
TRBV13	TRBJ2-1	CASSFLAGSYNEQFF
TRBV29-1	TRBJ1-4	CSVEPLGTNEKLFF
TRBV2	TRBJ2-4	CASRQGDLELNIQYF
TRBV20-1	TRBJ2-5	CSGHNQETQYF
TRBV11-2	TRBJ1-1	CASSLDPRQGWTEAFF
TRBV12-3/TRBV12-4	TRBJ1-5	CASSSGSFSNQPQHF
TRBV12-3/TRBV12-4	TRBJ2-3	CASSAPGLAGGTDTQYF
TRBV20-1	TRBJ2-2	CSARGGGSTGELFF
TRBV18	TRBJ2-1	CASATSEEQFF
TRBV5-1	TRBJ2-6	CASSTLTELNGANVLTF
TRBV12-3/TRBV12-4	TRBJ2-5	CASSFGSGRAQYF
TRBV3-1	TRBJ2-5	CASSQVVIARETQYF